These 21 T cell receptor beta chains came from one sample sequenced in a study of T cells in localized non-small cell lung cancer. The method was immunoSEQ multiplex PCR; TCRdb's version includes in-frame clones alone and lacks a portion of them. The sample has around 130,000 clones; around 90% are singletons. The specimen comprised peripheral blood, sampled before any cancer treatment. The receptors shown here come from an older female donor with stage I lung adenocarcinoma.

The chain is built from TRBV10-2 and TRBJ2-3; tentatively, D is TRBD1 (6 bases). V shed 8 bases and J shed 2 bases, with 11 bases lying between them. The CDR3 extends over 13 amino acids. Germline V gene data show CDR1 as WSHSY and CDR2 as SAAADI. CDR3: CASGLGATDTQYF. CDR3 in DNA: TGCGCCAGCGGCCTGGGGGCCACAGATACGCAGTATTTT.

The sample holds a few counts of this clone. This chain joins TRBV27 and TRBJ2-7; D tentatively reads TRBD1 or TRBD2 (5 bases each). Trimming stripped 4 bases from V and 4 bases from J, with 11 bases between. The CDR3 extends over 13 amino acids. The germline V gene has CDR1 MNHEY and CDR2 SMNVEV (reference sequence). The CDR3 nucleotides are TGTGCCAGCAGTTACGTTGGGGGTTACGAGCAGTACTTC. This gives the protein CASSYVGGYEQYF.

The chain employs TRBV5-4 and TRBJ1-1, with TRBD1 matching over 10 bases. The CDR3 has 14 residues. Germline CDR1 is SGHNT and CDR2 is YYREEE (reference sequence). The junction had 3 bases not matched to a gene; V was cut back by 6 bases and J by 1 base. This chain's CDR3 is CASTWDRGNTEAFF. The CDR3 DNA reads TGTGCCAGCACCTGGGACAGGGGGAACACTGAAGCTTTCTTT.

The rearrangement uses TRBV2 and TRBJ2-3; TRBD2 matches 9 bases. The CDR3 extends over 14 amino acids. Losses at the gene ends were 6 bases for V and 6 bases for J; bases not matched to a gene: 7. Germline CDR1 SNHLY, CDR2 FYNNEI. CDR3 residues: CASRGSGSGDTQYF. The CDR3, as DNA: TGTGCCAGCAGGGGTAGCGGGAGTGGGGATACGCAGTATTTT.

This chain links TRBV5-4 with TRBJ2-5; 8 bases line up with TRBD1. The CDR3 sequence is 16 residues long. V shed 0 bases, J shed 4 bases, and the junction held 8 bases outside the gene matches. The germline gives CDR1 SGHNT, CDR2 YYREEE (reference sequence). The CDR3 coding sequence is TGTGCCAGCAGCTTGGGGCAGGGGGCTGCGGGAGAGACCCAGTACTTC. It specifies CASSLGQGAAGETQYF.

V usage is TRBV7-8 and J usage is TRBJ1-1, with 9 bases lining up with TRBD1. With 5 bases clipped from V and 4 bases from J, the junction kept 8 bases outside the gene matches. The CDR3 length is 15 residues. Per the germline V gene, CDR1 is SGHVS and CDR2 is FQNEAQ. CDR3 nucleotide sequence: TGTGCCAGCAGCCCGGGACAGGGACGGAGCACTGAAGCTTTCTTT. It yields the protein CASSPGQGRSTEAFF. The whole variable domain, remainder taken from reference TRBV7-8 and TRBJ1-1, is GAGVSQSPRYKVAKRGQDVALRCDPISGHVSLFWYQQALGQGPEFLTYFQNEAQLDKSGLPSDRFFAERPEGSVSTLKIQRTQQEDSAVYLCASSPGQGRSTEAFFGQGTRLTVV.

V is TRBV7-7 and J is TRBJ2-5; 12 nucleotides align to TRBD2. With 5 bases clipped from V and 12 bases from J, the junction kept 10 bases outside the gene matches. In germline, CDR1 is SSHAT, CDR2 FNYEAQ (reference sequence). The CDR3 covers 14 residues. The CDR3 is CASSLLAGGPPEYF. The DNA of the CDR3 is TGTGCCAGCAGCCTACTAGCGGGAGGACCCCCCGAGTACTTC.

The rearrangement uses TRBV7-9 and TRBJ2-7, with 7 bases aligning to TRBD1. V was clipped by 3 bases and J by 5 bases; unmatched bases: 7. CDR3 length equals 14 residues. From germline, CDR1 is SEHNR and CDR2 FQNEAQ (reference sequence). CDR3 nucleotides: TGTGCCAGCAGCTTCGACAGGGCAGTTGACGAGCAGTACTTC. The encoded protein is CASSFDRAVDEQYF. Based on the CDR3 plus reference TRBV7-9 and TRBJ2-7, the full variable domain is DTGVSQNPRHKITKRGQNVTFRCDPISEHNRLYWYRQTLGQGPEFLTYFQNEAQLEKSRLLSDRFSAERPKGSFSTLEIQRTEQGDSAMYLCASSFDRAVDEQYFGPGTRLTVT.

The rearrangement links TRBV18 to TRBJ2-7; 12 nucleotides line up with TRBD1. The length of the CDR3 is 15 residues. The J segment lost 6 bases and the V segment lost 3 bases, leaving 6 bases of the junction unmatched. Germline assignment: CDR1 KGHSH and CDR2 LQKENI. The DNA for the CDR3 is TGTGCCAGCTCACCGGTGGGACAGGGGGCATTCGAGCAGTACTTC. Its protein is CASSPVGQGAFEQYF. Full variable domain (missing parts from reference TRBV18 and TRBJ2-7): NAGVMQNPRHLVRRRGQEARLRCSPMKGHSHVYWYRQLPEEGLKFMVYLQKENIIDESGMPKERFSAEFPKEGPSILRIQQVVRGDSAAYFCASSPVGQGAFEQYFGPGTRLTVT.

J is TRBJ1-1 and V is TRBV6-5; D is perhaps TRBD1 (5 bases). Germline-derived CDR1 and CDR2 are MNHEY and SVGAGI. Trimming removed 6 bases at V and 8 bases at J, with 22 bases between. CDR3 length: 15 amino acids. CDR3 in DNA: TGTGCCAGCAGCCCCTCCGGGACGGGGGAAGGGGAAGCTTTCTTT. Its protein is CASSPSGTGEGEAFF.

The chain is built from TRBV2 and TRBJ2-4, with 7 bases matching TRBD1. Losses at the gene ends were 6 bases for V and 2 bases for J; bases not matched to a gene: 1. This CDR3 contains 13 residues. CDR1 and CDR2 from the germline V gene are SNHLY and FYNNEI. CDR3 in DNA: TGTGCCAGCAGACAGGGGACCAAAAACATTCAGTACTTC. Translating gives CASRQGTKNIQYF.

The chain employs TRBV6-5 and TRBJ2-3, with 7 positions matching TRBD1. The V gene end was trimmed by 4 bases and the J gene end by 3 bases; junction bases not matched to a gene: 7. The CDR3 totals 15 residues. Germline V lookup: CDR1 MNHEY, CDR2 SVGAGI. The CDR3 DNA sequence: TGTGCCAGCAGTTCGACAGGGTCGACGACAGATACGCAGTATTTT. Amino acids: CASSSTGSTTDTQYF.

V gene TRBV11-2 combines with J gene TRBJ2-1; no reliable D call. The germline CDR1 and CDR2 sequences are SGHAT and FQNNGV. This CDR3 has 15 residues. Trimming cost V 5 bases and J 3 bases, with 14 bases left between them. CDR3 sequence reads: CASSLTDGGYNEQFF. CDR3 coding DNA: TGTGCCAGCAGCCTGACGGACGGCGGCTACAATGAGCAGTTCTTC.

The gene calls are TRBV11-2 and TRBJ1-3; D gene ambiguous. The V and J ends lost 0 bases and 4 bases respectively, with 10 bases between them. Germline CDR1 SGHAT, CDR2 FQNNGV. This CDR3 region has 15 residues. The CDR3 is CASSLEGLRGNTIYF. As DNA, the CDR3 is TGTGCCAGCAGCTTAGAGGGCCTAAGAGGAAACACCATATATTTT.

The CDR3 coding sequence is TGTGCCAGTAGTATTGGGCTAGCGGGAGAGGTTGGCACAGATACGCAGTATTTT. Its translation is CASSIGLAGEVGTDTQYF. V gene TRBV19 combines with J gene TRBJ2-3; 10 bases line up with TRBD2. Germline values: CDR1 LNHDA, CDR2 SQIVND (reference sequence). The CDR3 has 18 amino acids. V trimming: 3 bases; J trimming: 1 base; junction bases outside the gene matches: 10.

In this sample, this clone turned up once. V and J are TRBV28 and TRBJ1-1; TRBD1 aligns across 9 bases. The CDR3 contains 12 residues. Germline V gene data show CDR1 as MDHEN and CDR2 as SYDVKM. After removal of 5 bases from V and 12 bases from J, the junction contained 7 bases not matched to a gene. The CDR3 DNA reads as TGTGCCAGCAGTAAATCGGGACAGGGCCCTTTCTTT. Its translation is CASSKSGQGPFF.

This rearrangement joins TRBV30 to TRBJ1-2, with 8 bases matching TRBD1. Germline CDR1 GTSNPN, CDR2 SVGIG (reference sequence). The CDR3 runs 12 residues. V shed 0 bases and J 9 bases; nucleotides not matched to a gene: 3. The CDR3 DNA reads TGTGCCTGGAGTGTAGACAGGGGAAGCTACACCTTC. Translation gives CAWSVDRGSYTF. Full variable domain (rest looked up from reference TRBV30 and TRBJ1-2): SQTIHQWPATLVQPVGSPLSLECTVEGTSNPNLYWYRQAAGRGLQLLFYSVGIGQISSEVPQNLSASRPQDRQFILSSKKLLLSDSGFYLCAWSVDRGSYTFGSGTRLTVV.

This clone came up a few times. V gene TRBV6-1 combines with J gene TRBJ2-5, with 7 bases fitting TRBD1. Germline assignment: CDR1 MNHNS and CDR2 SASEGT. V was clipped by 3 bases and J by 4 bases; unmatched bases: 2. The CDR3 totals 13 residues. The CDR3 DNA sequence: TGTGCCAGCAGTGACAGACAGGGAGAGACCCAGTACTTC. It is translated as CASSDRQGETQYF.

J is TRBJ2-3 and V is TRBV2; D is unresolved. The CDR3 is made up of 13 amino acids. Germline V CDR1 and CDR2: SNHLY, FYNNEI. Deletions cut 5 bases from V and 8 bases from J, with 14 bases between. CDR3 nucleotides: TGTGCCAGCAGTTACTTAGAGTTGGGTACGCAGTATTTT. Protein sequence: CASSYLELGTQYF.

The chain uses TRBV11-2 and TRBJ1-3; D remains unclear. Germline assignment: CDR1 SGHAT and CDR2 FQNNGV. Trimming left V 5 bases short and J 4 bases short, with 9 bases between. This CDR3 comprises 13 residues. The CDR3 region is CASSPSRGNTIYF. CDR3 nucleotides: TGTGCCAGCAGCCCGAGCAGGGGAAACACCATATATTTT.

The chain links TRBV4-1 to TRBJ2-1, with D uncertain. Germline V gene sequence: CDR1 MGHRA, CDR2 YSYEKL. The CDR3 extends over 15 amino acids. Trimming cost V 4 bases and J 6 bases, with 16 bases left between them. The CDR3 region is CASSLIGISPNEQFF. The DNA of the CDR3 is TGCGCCAGCAGCCTAATTGGTATCTCCCCCAATGAGCAGTTCTTC.